The 8 T cell receptor beta chains below were found in one sample sequenced in a study of shared clonotypes between healthy human individuals. Naive CD8 cells comprised CD45RO-negative, CCR7-positively selected cells, excluding terminally differentiated effector memory CD45RA+ cells. The protocol was immunoSEQ multiplex PCR, while the TCRdb copy is restricted to in-frame clones and leaves out a portion. The table records around 1.9 million clones, just under 95% of them present only once. Sequencing was performed on naive CD8+ T cells from PBMCs. These receptor sequences come from a man aged 18 to 29 in good health. Some clones in this sample may be carry-over from other donors' samples.

V and J are TRBV4-3 and TRBJ2-7; TRBD2 agrees at 11 bases. Germline CDR1 LGHNA, CDR2 YSLEER. CDR3 size: 15 residues. Losses at the gene ends were 4 bases for V and 7 bases for J; bases not matched to a gene: 9. The CDR3 spells CASSLRLAGSEEQYF. CDR3 DNA sequence: TGCGCCAGCAGCCTCCGACTAGCGGGATCGGAGGAGCAGTACTTC.

V is TRBV9 and J is TRBJ2-1; 10 bases are shared with TRBD2. There are 17 residues in the CDR3. V dropped 3 bases and J dropped 0; count of bases not matched to a gene: 6. CDR1 SGDLS and CDR2 YYNGEE come from the germline V gene. CDR3 loop: CASSGTSGILSYNEQFF. The DNA for the CDR3 is TGTGCCAGCAGCGGGACTAGCGGAATACTCTCCTACAATGAGCAGTTCTTC.

This clone was observed a single time. J is TRBJ1-5 and V is TRBV2, with D unresolved. V was shortened by 2 bases and J by 5 bases, with 16 bases between the two germline ends. Per the germline V gene, CDR1 is SNHLY and CDR2 is FYNNEI. This CDR3 has 16 amino acids. The CDR3 sequence: CASSELAVVGDQPQHF. The CDR3 DNA sequence: TGTGCCAGCAGTGAACTGGCTGTCGTGGGCGATCAGCCCCAGCATTTT.

The chain has TRBV7-9 and TRBJ1-3; D ambiguous. This CDR3 region has 17 residues. V was trimmed by 5 bases and J by 4 bases, leaving 21 bases between them. Germline V gives CDR1 SEHNR, CDR2 FQNEAQ (reference sequence). The CDR3 reads CASSPADAGRMGNTIYF. In DNA, the CDR3 is TGTGCCAGCAGCCCCGCGGACGCCGGACGAATGGGAAACACCATATATTTT. The complete variable domain, with remaining parts taken from reference TRBV7-9 and TRBJ1-3, reads DTGVSQNPRHKITKRGQNVTFRCDPISEHNRLYWYRQTLGQGPEFLTYFQNEAQLEKSRLLSDRFSAERPKGSFSTLEIQRTEQGDSAMYLCASSPADAGRMGNTIYFGEGSWLTVV.

The chain employs TRBV7-9 and TRBJ1-4; D uncertain. The CDR3 runs 14 residues. V lost 5 bases to trimming and J lost 4 bases, with 11 bases between them. The germline V gene encodes CDR1 SEHNR and CDR2 FQNEAQ (reference sequence). The CDR3 here is CASSQRFGNEKLFF. The DNA of the CDR3 is TGTGCCAGCAGCCAAAGGTTTGGTAATGAAAAACTGTTTTTT.

This sequence joins TRBV11-2 and TRBJ2-2; D unresolved. Between the trimmed V and J ends, which lost 3 bases and 4 bases, there was a span of 12 bases. Germline lookup yields CDR1 SGHAT and CDR2 FQNNGV. This CDR3 comprises 15 residues. The CDR3 sequence is CASSLAPVRTGELFF. Here the CDR3 DNA reads TGTGCCAGCAGCTTGGCGCCGGTTCGCACCGGGGAGCTGTTTTTT.

The rearrangement joins TRBV19 to TRBJ2-6; 7 bases match TRBD1. Losses at the gene ends were 5 bases for V and 0 bases for J; bases not matched to a gene: 7. The CDR3 loop spans 17 amino acids. Germline values: CDR1 LNHDA, CDR2 SQIVND (reference sequence). The CDR3 DNA reads as TGTGCCAGTAGTGTGACAGGGTCTAGCTCTGGGGCCAACGTCCTGACTTTC. As protein: CASSVTGSSSGANVLTF.

CDR3 in amino acids: CASSQNSDRLYTDTQYF. CDR3 nucleotides: TGTGCCAGCAGCCAAAATTCAGACAGGTTATACACAGATACGCAGTATTTT. The chain is built from TRBV14 and TRBJ2-3; tentative D call: TRBD1 (6 bases). V lost 2 bases to trimming and J lost 2 bases, with 17 bases between them. CDR1 SGHDN and CDR2 FVKESK come from the germline V gene. This CDR3 comprises 17 residues.